The T cell receptor beta chain described here comes from a study of blood T cell repertoires in COVID-19. Germline V CDR1 and CDR2: SNHLY, FYNNEI. CDR3 length: 16 amino acids. The V segment lost 6 bases and the J segment 3 bases; nucleotides outside the gene matches: 9. The protocol was immunoSEQ multiplex PCR, while the TCRdb copy is restricted to in-frame clones and leaves out a portion. The top ten clones hold about 1% of a sample with approximately 460,000 clones, roughly 89% of them seen once. The source is a man between 18 and 29 years old with COVID-19, enrolled during active disease. Specimen: peripheral blood. V is TRBV2 and J is TRBJ2-3; 10 bases are shared with TRBD1. CDR3 amino acids: CASSEEAGQGTDTQYF. DNA for the CDR3: TGTGCCAGCAGCGAGGAGGCGGGACAGGGGACAGATACGCAGTATTTT.